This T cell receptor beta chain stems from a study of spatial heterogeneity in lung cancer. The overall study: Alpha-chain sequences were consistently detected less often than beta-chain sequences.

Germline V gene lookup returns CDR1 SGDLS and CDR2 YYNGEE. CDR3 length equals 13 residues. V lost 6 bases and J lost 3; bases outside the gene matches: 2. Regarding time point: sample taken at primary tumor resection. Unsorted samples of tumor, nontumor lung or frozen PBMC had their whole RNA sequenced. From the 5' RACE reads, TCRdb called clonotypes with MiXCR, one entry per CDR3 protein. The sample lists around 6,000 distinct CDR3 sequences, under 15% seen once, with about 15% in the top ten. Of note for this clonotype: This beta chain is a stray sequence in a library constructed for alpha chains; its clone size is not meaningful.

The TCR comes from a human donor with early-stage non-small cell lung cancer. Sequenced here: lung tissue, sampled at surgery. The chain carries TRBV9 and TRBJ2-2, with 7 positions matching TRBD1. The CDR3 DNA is TGTGCCAGCACAGGGGGATACACCGGGGAGCTGTTTTTT. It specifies CASTGGYTGELFF.